The table lists the clone carrying this TCR beta chain with a few counts. TCRdb independently ran MiXCR on the PCR reads; one entry per CDR3 protein. The table shows under 15,000 distinct CDR3 sequences, with 53% occurring only once. This sample was included in a study of CD4 and CD8 cells across lung adenocarcinoma regions. V shed 5 bases, J shed 0 bases, and the junction held 3 bases outside the gene matches. CDR3 size: 15 residues. CDR1 and CDR2 (germline): SGHTA, FQGTGA. Sequences were obtained from CD8+ T cells from the center of a lung tumor. The chain joins TRBV7-3 to TRBJ2-1, with TRBD2 identical over 8 bases. The clonotype was recovered from a female donor with lung adenocarcinoma. The CD4 and CD8 labels of this study may be unreliable. CDR3 in amino acids: CASSPSGGSYNEQFF. CDR3 coding DNA: TGTGCCAGCAGCCCAAGCGGGGGCTCCTACAATGAGCAGTTCTTC.